One and the same sample provided the 2 T cell receptor beta chains below, sequenced in a study of human T cells and chemical hapten exposure. TCRdb independently ran MiXCR on the RACE reads; one entry per CDR3 protein. The sample has 150,000 to 200,000 distinct CDR3 sequences, around 23% seen once. The time point was: patch test 3, about 24 weeks after DPC sensitization. As for treatment: therapeutic diphenylcyclopropenone sensitization with weekly scalp DPC. The sample consisted of whole blood, taken in connection with sensitization to the hapten diphenylcyclopropenone (DPC). The receptors were gathered from a woman aged 35 to 49 with alopecia areata. Some clones in this sample may be carry-over from other donors' samples.

The chain is built from TRBV25-1 and TRBJ1-5; 7 nucleotides match TRBD1. The CDR3 is 19 amino acids. Losses at the gene ends were 1 base for V and 0 bases for J; bases not matched to a gene: 12. In germline, CDR1 is MGHDK, CDR2 SYGVNS. This CDR3 reads CASSESLDRLIYSNQPQHF. CDR3 nucleotides: TGTGCCAGCAGTGAATCCCTGGACAGGCTAATCTATAGCAATCAGCCCCAGCATTTT.

J is TRBJ2-5 and V is TRBV18, with D maybe TRBD2 (5 bases). Germline loops: CDR1 KGHSH, CDR2 LQKENI. This CDR3 spans 15 amino acids. Trimming left V 2 bases short and J 2 bases short, with 12 bases between. The CDR3 nucleotides are TGTGCCAGCTCACCAACGCTAGCAGTTCAAGAGACCCAGTACTTC. As protein: CASSPTLAVQETQYF.